What follows are 14 T cell receptor beta chains derived from one specimen sequenced in a study of control samples from healthy donors and cancer patients. Sequencing used immunoSEQ multiplex PCR; TCRdb keeps in-frame clones, though not all of them. The data show 150,000 or so clones, 93% seen once. The sample was blood. The source of these receptors is a man aged 18 to 35 in good health.

V usage is TRBV11-2 and J usage is TRBJ2-7; perhaps TRBD1 as D (5 bases). Trimming removed 3 bases from V and 2 bases from J, with 11 bases in between. The CDR3 is made up of 14 amino acids. Germline V lookup: CDR1 SGHAT, CDR2 FQNNGV. The CDR3 region has the DNA TGTGCCAGCAGCTTCCAGGGAACCACCTACGAGCAGTACTTC. Protein sequence: CASSFQGTTYEQYF.

This clone showed up just once. The same CDR3 arises from other DNA sequences in this sample as well. The V call is TRBV20-1, the J call TRBJ2-3, with unresolved D. Germline CDR1 is DFQATT and CDR2 is SNEGSKA (reference sequence). The CDR3 extends over 11 amino acids. Trimming pared 6 bases from V and 2 bases from J, leaving 6 bases between. The CDR3 protein is CSAETTDTQYF. The CDR3 nucleotides are TGCAGTGCAGAGACCACAGATACGCAGTATTTT.

This chain uses TRBV7-2 with TRBJ2-3, with D perhaps TRBD2 (5 bases). V lost 1 base and J lost 9, with 8 bases in between. Germline lookup yields CDR1 SGHTA and CDR2 FQGNSA. The CDR3 loop spans 12 amino acids. The CDR3 nucleotides read TGTGCCAGCAGCTTAGACCGAGGGACGCAGTATTTT. Protein product: CASSLDRGTQYF. Using reference TRBV7-2 and TRBJ2-3 for the parts outside the CDR3, the full variable domain is GAGVSQSPSNKVTEKGKDVELRCDPISGHTALYWYRQSLGQGLEFLIYFQGNSAPDKSGLPSDRFSAERTGGSVSTLTIQRTQQEDSAVYLCASSLDRGTQYFGPGTRLTVL.

The chain combines TRBV7-2 with TRBJ1-1, with 8 bases identical to TRBD1. This CDR3 contains 14 residues. V was clipped by 4 bases and J by 1 base; unmatched bases: 2. Germline CDR1 is SGHTA and CDR2 is FQGNSA. CDR3 residues: CASSWGQENTEAFF. The CDR3 coding sequence is TGTGCCAGCAGCTGGGGACAGGAGAACACTGAAGCTTTCTTT. Based on the CDR3 plus reference TRBV7-2 and TRBJ1-1, the full variable domain is GAGVSQSPSNKVTEKGKDVELRCDPISGHTALYWYRQSLGQGLEFLIYFQGNSAPDKSGLPSDRFSAERTGGSVSTLTIQRTQQEDSAVYLCASSWGQENTEAFFGQGTRLTVV.

CDR3 in DNA: TGTGCCTGGAGTCACGGGAGCTCTGGAAACACCATATATTTT. This gives the protein CAWSHGSSGNTIYF. The chain carries TRBV30 and TRBJ1-3; D not resolved. This CDR3 contains 14 residues. Germline V lookup: CDR1 GTSNPN, CDR2 SVGIG (reference sequence). The V gene lost 2 bases and the J gene lost 0 bases, with 8 bases spanning the gap.

CDR3 sequence: CASSNSPDTQYF. The CDR3 DNA reads as TGTGCCAGCAGCAATTCTCCAGATACGCAGTATTTT. The chain has TRBV9 and TRBJ2-3, with D unresolved. The CDR3 sequence is 12 residues long. Trimming removed 4 bases at V and 4 bases at J, with 7 bases between. Germline V gene data show CDR1 as SGDLS and CDR2 as YYNGEE.

This chain links TRBV3-1 (or the pseudogene TRBV3-2) with TRBJ1-2; 9 bases are a match to TRBD1. This CDR3 region has 15 residues. Germline V lookup: CDR1 LGHDT, CDR2 YNNKEL (reference sequence). Losses at the gene ends were 1 base for V and 8 bases for J; bases not matched to a gene: 8. Here the CDR3 reads CASSQVLGQGKGYTF. The CDR3 DNA is TGTGCCAGCAGCCAAGTGTTGGGACAGGGAAAGGGCTACACCTTC.

The chain carries TRBV9 and TRBJ2-2; 7 nucleotides align to TRBD1. The V gene's germline CDR1 is SGDLS and CDR2 YYNGEE. This CDR3 spans 15 amino acids. V was clipped by 7 bases and J by 0 bases; unmatched bases: 6. CDR3 sequence reads: CASEGDRPNTGELFF. CDR3 nucleotide sequence: TGTGCCAGCGAGGGGGACAGACCGAACACCGGGGAGCTGTTTTTT.

The chain joins TRBV6-2 or TRBV6-3 to TRBJ2-7, with TRBD1 identical over 7 bases. Germline assignment: CDR1 MNHEY and CDR2 SVGEGT. V trimming: 6 bases; J trimming: 4 bases; junction bases outside the gene matches: 3. CDR3 size: 12 residues. The CDR3 protein is CASSSRGYEQYF. CDR3 bases: TGTGCCAGCAGCAGCAGGGGGTACGAGCAGTACTTC.

CDR3 residues: CASSVQPSILGELFF. The CDR3 DNA sequence: TGTGCCAGTAGTGTACAGCCCTCTATCCTCGGGGAGCTGTTTTTT. The chain employs TRBV19 and TRBJ2-2, with D hard to call. This CDR3 comprises 15 residues. Germline V gives CDR1 LNHDA, CDR2 SQIVND (reference sequence). Trimming pared 5 bases from V and 7 bases from J, leaving 17 bases between. Filled out from reference TRBV19 and TRBJ2-2, the complete variable domain reads DGGITQSPKYLFRKEGQNVTLSCEQNLNHDAMYWYRQDPGQGLRLIYYSQIVNDFQKGDIAEGYSVSREKKESFPLTVTSAQKNPTAFYLCASSVQPSILGELFFGEGSRLTVL.

The V gene is TRBV5-1, the J gene TRBJ1-1; no clear D. CDR3 size: 13 residues. The V end was cut by 1 base, the J end by 4 bases, with 8 bases between. Germline CDR1 and CDR2: SGHRS and YFSETQ. The chain's CDR3 is CASSLSRTTEAFF. The DNA for the CDR3 is TGCGCCAGCAGCTTGTCCCGGACCACTGAAGCTTTCTTT.

The V and J genes are TRBV21-1 and TRBJ1-1. TRBV21-1 is classified as a pseudogene. This CDR3 has 13 amino acids. This chain's CDR3 is CASSGGMNTEAFF. CDR3 DNA sequence: TGTGCCAGCAGCGGCGGCATGAACACTGAAGCTTTCTTT.

The V gene is TRBV30, the J gene TRBJ2-7; no reliable D call. The CDR3 consists of 11 residues. CDR1 GTSNPN and CDR2 SVGIG come from the germline V gene (reference sequence). The V end was cut by 3 bases, the J end by 3 bases, with 6 bases between. CDR3 sequence: CAWSLLYEQYF. CDR3 DNA: TGTGCCTGGAGCCTACTCTACGAGCAGTACTTC. The whole variable domain, remainder taken from reference TRBV30 and TRBJ2-7, is SQTIHQWPATLVQPVGSPLSLECTVEGTSNPNLYWYRQAAGRGLQLLFYSVGIGQISSEVPQNLSASRPQDRQFILSSKKLLLSDSGFYLCAWSLLYEQYFGPGTRLTVT.

This chain links TRBV14 with TRBJ2-1, with TRBD2 as a possible D gene (5 bases). Per germline, CDR1 SGHDN and CDR2 FVKESK. The CDR3 loop spans 13 amino acids. Trimming cost V 4 bases and J 6 bases, with 10 bases left between them. The CDR3 protein is CASSPPTSNEQFF. The CDR3 DNA is TGTGCCAGCAGCCCCCCTACTAGCAATGAGCAGTTCTTC.